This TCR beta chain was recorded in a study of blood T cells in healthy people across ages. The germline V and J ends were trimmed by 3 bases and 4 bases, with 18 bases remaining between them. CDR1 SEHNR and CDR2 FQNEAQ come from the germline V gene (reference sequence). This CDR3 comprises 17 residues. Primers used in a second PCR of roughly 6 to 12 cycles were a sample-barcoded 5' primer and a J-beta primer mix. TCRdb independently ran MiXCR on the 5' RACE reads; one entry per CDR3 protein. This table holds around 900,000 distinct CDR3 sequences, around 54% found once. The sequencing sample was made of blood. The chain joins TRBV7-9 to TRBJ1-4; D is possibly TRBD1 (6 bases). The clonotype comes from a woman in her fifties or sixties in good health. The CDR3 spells CASSLRLQGTRNEKLFF. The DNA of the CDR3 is TGTGCCAGCAGCTTGCGGCTCCAGGGGACCCGTAATGAAAAACTGTTTTTT. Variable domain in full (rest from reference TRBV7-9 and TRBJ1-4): DTGVSQNPRHKITKRGQNVTFRCDPISEHNRLYWYRQTLGQGPEFLTYFQNEAQLEKSRLLSDRFSAERPKGSFSTLEIQRTEQGDSAMYLCASSLRLQGTRNEKLFFGSGTQLSVL.